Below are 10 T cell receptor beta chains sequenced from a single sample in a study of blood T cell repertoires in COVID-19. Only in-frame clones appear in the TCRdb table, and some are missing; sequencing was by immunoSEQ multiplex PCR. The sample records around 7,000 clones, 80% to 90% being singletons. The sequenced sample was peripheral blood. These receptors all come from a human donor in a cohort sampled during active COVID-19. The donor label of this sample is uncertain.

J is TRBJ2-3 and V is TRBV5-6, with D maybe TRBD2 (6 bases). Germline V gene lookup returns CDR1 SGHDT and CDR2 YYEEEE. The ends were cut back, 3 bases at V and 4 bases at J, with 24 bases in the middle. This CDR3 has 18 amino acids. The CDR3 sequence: CASSYLLELGGNSDTQYF. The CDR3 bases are TGTGCCAGCAGCTACCTATTGGAGCTAGGCGGGAATTCAGATACGCAGTATTTT.

The CDR3 nucleotides are TGTGCCAGTAGTAAGACTACTCCTCCCTTTGAGGAGCAGTTCTTC. This encodes CASSKTTPPFEEQFF. The chain has TRBV19 and TRBJ2-1; D is perhaps TRBD2 (5 bases). CDR1 LNHDA and CDR2 SQIVND come from the germline V gene (reference sequence). This CDR3 region has 15 residues. Trimming removed 4 bases at V and 10 bases at J, with 20 bases between.

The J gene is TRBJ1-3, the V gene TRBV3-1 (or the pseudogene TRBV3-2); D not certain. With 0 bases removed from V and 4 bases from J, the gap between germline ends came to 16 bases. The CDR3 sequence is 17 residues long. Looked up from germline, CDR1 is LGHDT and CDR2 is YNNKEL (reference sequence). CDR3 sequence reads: CASSQDLGSSGGNTIYF. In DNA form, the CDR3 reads TGTGCCAGCAGCCAAGATTTAGGTTCTTCGGGGGGAAACACCATATATTTT.

The CDR3 loop reads CASGGGLGANVLTF. The CDR3 coding sequence is TGTGCCAGCGGGGGAGGTCTTGGGGCCAACGTCCTGACTTTC. The gene calls are TRBV15 and TRBJ2-6, with 7 bases fitting TRBD2. Germline V gives CDR1 LNHNV, CDR2 YYDKDF (reference sequence). The junction had 6 bases not matched to a gene; V was cut back by 10 bases and J by 3 bases. The CDR3 is 14 residues long.

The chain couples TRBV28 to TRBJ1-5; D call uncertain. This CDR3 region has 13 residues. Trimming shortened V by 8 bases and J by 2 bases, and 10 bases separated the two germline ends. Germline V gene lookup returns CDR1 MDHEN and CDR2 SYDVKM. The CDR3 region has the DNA TGTGCCAGCGCCACCTCGGGCAATCAGCCCCAGCATTTT. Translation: CASATSGNQPQHF.

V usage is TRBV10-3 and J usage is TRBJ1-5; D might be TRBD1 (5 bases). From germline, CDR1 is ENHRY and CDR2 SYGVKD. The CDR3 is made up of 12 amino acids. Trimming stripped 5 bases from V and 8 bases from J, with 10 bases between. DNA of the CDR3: TGTGCCATCAGTTACGGGGGAGAGCCCCAGCATTTT. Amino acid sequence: CAISYGGEPQHF.

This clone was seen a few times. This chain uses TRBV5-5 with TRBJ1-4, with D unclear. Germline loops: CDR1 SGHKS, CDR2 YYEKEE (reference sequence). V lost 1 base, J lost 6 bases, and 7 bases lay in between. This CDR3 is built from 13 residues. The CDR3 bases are TGTGCCAGCAGCTTGTTGTCGTATGAAAAACTGTTTTTT. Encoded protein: CASSLLSYEKLFF.

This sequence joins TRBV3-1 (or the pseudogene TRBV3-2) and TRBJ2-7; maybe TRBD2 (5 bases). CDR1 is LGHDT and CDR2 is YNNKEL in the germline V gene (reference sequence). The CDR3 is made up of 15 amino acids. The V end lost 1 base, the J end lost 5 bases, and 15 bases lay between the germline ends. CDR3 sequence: CASSQVPGSSHEQYF. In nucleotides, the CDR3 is TGTGCCAGCAGCCAAGTCCCTGGGAGTTCCCACGAGCAGTACTTC.

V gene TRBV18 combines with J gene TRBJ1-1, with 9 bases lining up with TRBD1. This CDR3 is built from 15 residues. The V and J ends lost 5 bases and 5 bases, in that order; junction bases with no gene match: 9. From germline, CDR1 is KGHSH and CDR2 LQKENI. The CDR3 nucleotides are TGTGCCAGCTCAACCTTGGACAGGGGTCGGACTGAAGCTTTCTTT. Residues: CASSTLDRGRTEAFF.

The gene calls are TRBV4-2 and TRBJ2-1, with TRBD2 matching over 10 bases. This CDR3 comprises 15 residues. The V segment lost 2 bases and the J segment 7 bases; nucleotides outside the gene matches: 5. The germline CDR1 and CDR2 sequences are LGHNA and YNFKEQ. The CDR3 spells CASSQQIAGGNEQFF. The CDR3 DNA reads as TGTGCCAGCAGCCAACAAATAGCGGGGGGTAATGAGCAGTTCTTC.